This T cell receptor beta chain was sequenced for a study of post-analysis software for immune sequencing data. The library was made from cDNA and included unique molecular identifiers. Via MiXCR, TCRdb re-called the PCR reads, giving one row per CDR3 protein. The table lists approximately 250,000 distinct CDR3 sequences, 36% of them singletons. The CDR3 covers 14 residues. CDR1 and CDR2 (germline): MNHNS, SASEGT. Findings of the study overall: A handful of TRBV segments appeared more often in patients than in controls, and TRBV5-6, TRBV5-1 and TRBV20-1 were among these.

This clonotype was counted a few times. What it binds is unknown. Germline is not matched at one junction end, which may reflect a read error. The J gene is TRBJ1-4, the V gene TRBV6-1; weak D call: TRBD1 (5 bases). Input material: blood. The sequence came from a girl aged 5 to 17 with multiple sclerosis. The DNA of the CDR3 is TGTGCCAGCACCAGGAGGGGTACTAGTGAAAAACTGTTTTTT. Amino acids: CASTRRGTSEKLFF.